These 6 T cell receptor beta chains came from one sample sequenced in a study of CD8+ T cells in alopecia areata. As for treatment: oral pan-JAK inhibitor, 5-10 mg twice daily. cDNA prepared by RNA extraction and subsequent reverse transcription served as the template for sequencing. Only in-frame clones appear in the TCRdb table, and some are missing; sequencing was by immunoSEQ multiplex PCR. The sample shows around 200,000 clones, 53% of them seen only once. Sequenced here: CD8+ T cells sorted from blood, sampled at week 24, from a patient treated with tofacitinib. These receptors all come from a human donor with alopecia areata.

The chain carries TRBV9 and TRBJ1-2; tentative D call: TRBD1 (6 bases). CDR3 length equals 14 residues. The ends were cut back, 3 bases at V and 4 bases at J, with 13 bases in the middle. Germline V gene sequence: CDR1 SGDLS, CDR2 YYNGEE. CDR3 bases: TGTGCCAGCAGCGGGCAAGGGGGGGCCTATGGCTACACCTTC. It yields the protein CASSGQGGAYGYTF.

The V gene is TRBV28, the J gene TRBJ1-5; maybe TRBD1 (5 bases). V was cut by 6 bases and J by 7 bases, with 22 bases left in between. The germline V gene has CDR1 MDHEN and CDR2 SYDVKM. This CDR3 has 16 amino acids. CDR3 sequence reads: CASSLDWGEAEQPQHF. In nucleotides, the CDR3 is TGTGCCAGCAGCCTCGACTGGGGGGAAGCAGAGCAGCCCCAGCATTTT.

The sample holds a few counts of this clone. CDR3: CSALSQGTHTEAFF. CDR3 DNA: TGCAGCGCCCTATCCCAGGGCACCCACACTGAAGCTTTCTTT. The chain joins TRBV29-1 to TRBJ1-1; weak D call: TRBD1 (5 bases). Germline loops: CDR1 SQVTM, CDR2 ANQGSEA. Between the trimmed V and J ends, which lost 7 bases and 3 bases, there was a span of 18 bases. There are 14 residues in the CDR3.

This chain uses TRBV25-1 with TRBJ2-2, with D unresolved. Trimming stripped 8 bases from V and 5 bases from J, with 12 bases between. This CDR3 is 13 amino acids long. Germline V gene data show CDR1 as MGHDK and CDR2 as SYGVNS. The CDR3 sequence is CASAHSFTGELFF. Here the CDR3 DNA reads TGTGCCAGCGCACACAGTTTTACCGGGGAGCTGTTTTTT.

This clone was detected only a few times. The same CDR3 is also encoded by other DNA sequences in this sample. This chain uses TRBV4-3 with TRBJ2-1; the D is unclear. The germline V gene encodes CDR1 LGHNA and CDR2 YSLEER. The CDR3 extends over 12 amino acids. Trimming stripped 1 base from V and 6 bases from J, with 4 bases between. The CDR3 nucleotides read TGCGCCAGCAGCCAAGGGCGCAATGAGCAGTTCTTC. Residues: CASSQGRNEQFF.

The chain couples TRBV7-2 to TRBJ1-2; the D gene is possibly TRBD1 (5 bases). The germline gives CDR1 SGHTA, CDR2 FQGNSA. This CDR3 has 15 residues. V lost 3 bases, J lost 0 bases, and 11 bases lay in between. The CDR3 sequence: CASSLPQETNYGYTF. The CDR3 DNA follows: TGTGCCAGCAGCTTGCCACAGGAGACTAACTATGGCTACACCTTC.